The rows below give T cell receptor beta chains drawn from one sample of a study of long-term antiretroviral therapy in people with HIV. Profiling relied on immunoSEQ multiplex PCR, and the TCRdb table lists in-frame clones only, not all of them. The table lists roughly 13,000 clones, around 77% of them singletons. The sample was unsorted PBMCs, taken 1.3 years after starting antiretroviral therapy. The receptors here all came from a woman between 18 and 30 years old with HIV. The CDR3 runs from the conserved cysteine through the conserved F or W. The D gene is left open where the match is weak. A clone size is listed for some rows: how often the clone was seen (once, few, many), or a class if it is expanded.

d_gene: -; len: 13; abundance: -; v_gene: TRBV28; j_gene: TRBJ1-1; CDR3nt: TGTGCCAGCAGCGCAGGGGACGGCACTGAAGCTTTCTTT; CDR3aa: CASSAGDGTEAFF
d_gene: -; len: 12; abundance: once; v_gene: TRBV7-9; j_gene: TRBJ1-1; CDR3nt: TGTGCCAGCAGCTTAGGTAGGGCTGAAGCTTTCTTT; CDR3aa: CASSLGRAEAFF
d_gene: TRBD1; len: 15; abundance: -; v_gene: TRBV6-6; j_gene: TRBJ1-1; CDR3nt: TGTGCCAGCAGTTTCCGTCCCGGGACAGGGGTTGAAGCTTTCTTT; CDR3aa: CASSFRPGTGVEAFF
d_gene: -; len: 15; abundance: -; v_gene: TRBV7-8; j_gene: TRBJ1-4; CDR3nt: TGTGCCAGCAGCTTAGGCACAGGGCGGGGTGAAAAACTGTTTTTT; CDR3aa: CASSLGTGRGEKLFF
d_gene: -; len: 16; abundance: few; v_gene: TRBV9; j_gene: TRBJ1-5; CDR3nt: TGTGCCAGCAGCGTAGATATGGGCTCGGGCAATCAGCCCCAGCATTTT; CDR3aa: CASSVDMGSGNQPQHF
d_gene: -; len: 11; abundance: -; v_gene: TRBV20-1; j_gene: TRBJ1-1; CDR3nt: TGCAGTGGTAAGGGGTACACTGAAGCTTTCTTT; CDR3aa: CSGKGYTEAFF
d_gene: TRBD2; len: 16; abundance: -; v_gene: TRBV4-3; j_gene: TRBJ2-1; CDR3nt: TGCGCCAGCAGCCAAGGAAGACTAGCGGGTTACAATGAGCAGTTCTTC; CDR3aa: CASSQGRLAGYNEQFF
d_gene: -; len: 14; abundance: -; v_gene: TRBV7-6; j_gene: TRBJ1-1; CDR3nt: TGTGCCAGCAGCCTACAAGAAACCAGCACTGAAGCTTTCTTT; CDR3aa: CASSLQETSTEAFF
d_gene: -; len: 15; abundance: -; v_gene: TRBV13; j_gene: TRBJ1-2; CDR3nt: TGTGCCAGCAGCCCCAACGGGGATATTAAGGGAGGCTACACCTTC; CDR3aa: CASSPNGDIKGGYTF
d_gene: -; len: 12; abundance: -; v_gene: TRBV11-2; j_gene: TRBJ1-2; CDR3nt: TGTGCCAGCAGCTTAGATCACTATGGCTACACCTTC; CDR3aa: CASSLDHYGYTF
d_gene: TRBD2; len: 15; abundance: -; v_gene: TRBV11-2; j_gene: TRBJ2-1; CDR3nt: TGTGCCAGCAGCTTAATAGTGGGGGGGGACAATGAGCAGTTCTTC; CDR3aa: CASSLIVGGDNEQFF
d_gene: -; len: 13; abundance: few; v_gene: TRBV27; j_gene: TRBJ1-1; CDR3nt: TGTGCCAGCAGTATCCAACTGTACTCTGAAGCTTTCTTT; CDR3aa: CASSIQLYSEAFF
d_gene: -; len: 14; abundance: -; v_gene: TRBV6-1; j_gene: TRBJ2-7; CDR3nt: TGTGCCAGCAGTGATAGTCGGACTGCATACGAGCAGTACTTC; CDR3aa: CASSDSRTAYEQYF
d_gene: -; len: 12; abundance: -; v_gene: TRBV2; j_gene: TRBJ2-7; CDR3nt: TGTGCCAGCCGGGGCCGGGAACACGAGCAGTACTTC; CDR3aa: CASRGREHEQYF
d_gene: -; len: 14; abundance: -; v_gene: TRBV7-9; j_gene: TRBJ1-2; CDR3nt: TGTGCCAGCAGCTTAAACAGGGTGGACTATGGCTACACCTTC; CDR3aa: CASSLNRVDYGYTF
d_gene: TRBD2; len: 14; abundance: -; v_gene: TRBV11-3; j_gene: TRBJ2-1; CDR3nt: TGTGCCAGCAGCTCTCGAACTAGCGACAATGAGCAGTTCTTC; CDR3aa: CASSSRTSDNEQFF
d_gene: -; len: 15; abundance: -; v_gene: TRBV2; j_gene: TRBJ1-2; CDR3nt: TGTGCCAGCAGTGAACTCAGCCCGCGCGGCTATGGCTACACCTTC; CDR3aa: CASSELSPRGYGYTF
d_gene: -; len: 14; abundance: once; v_gene: TRBV7-2; j_gene: TRBJ1-1; CDR3nt: TGTGCCAGCAGCTTAGTCGGGGGTGATACTGAAGCTTTCTTT; CDR3aa: CASSLVGGDTEAFF
d_gene: -; len: 14; abundance: -; v_gene: TRBV18; j_gene: TRBJ2-7; CDR3nt: TGTGCCAGCTCACCATGGGGGGACTCCTACGAGCAGTACTTC; CDR3aa: CASSPWGDSYEQYF
d_gene: -; len: 13; abundance: -; v_gene: TRBV2; j_gene: TRBJ1-2; CDR3nt: TGTGCCAGCAGTGATTCTCCGTTCTATGGCTACACCTTC; CDR3aa: CASSDSPFYGYTF
d_gene: TRBD2; len: 18; abundance: few; v_gene: TRBV28; j_gene: TRBJ2-3; CDR3nt: TGTGCCAGCAGTTACCCGAACCCGACTAGCGGGAGTACAGATACGCAGTATTTT; CDR3aa: CASSYPNPTSGSTDTQYF
d_gene: -; len: 13; abundance: -; v_gene: TRBV7-9; j_gene: TRBJ1-4; CDR3nt: TGTGCCAGCAGCCATGGGGGTTATGAAAAACTGTTTTTT; CDR3aa: CASSHGGYEKLFF
d_gene: -; len: 15; abundance: -; v_gene: TRBV11-2; j_gene: TRBJ2-6; CDR3nt: TGTGCCAGCGAATTCCCAGTTGCTGGGGCCAACGTCCTGACTTTC; CDR3aa: CASEFPVAGANVLTF
d_gene: TRBD2; len: 14; abundance: -; v_gene: TRBV2; j_gene: TRBJ2-3; CDR3nt: TGTGCCGGCCGACTAGCGGGGAACACAGATACGCAGTATTTT; CDR3aa: CAGRLAGNTDTQYF
d_gene: -; len: 15; abundance: medium-sized; v_gene: TRBV5-1; j_gene: TRBJ2-7; CDR3nt: TGCGCCAGCAGCTTACAAGGGGGACGAAGGGACGAGCAGTACTTC; CDR3aa: CASSLQGGRRDEQYF
d_gene: -; len: 12; abundance: -; v_gene: TRBV7-9; j_gene: TRBJ2-7; CDR3nt: TGTGCCAGCAGCGACCCCCCCAGCGAGCAGTACTTC; CDR3aa: CASSDPPSEQYF
d_gene: -; len: 15; abundance: -; v_gene: TRBV30; j_gene: TRBJ2-7; CDR3nt: TGTGCCTGGAGTGTACGGCCTAGCGCCTTCTACGAGCAGTACTTC; CDR3aa: CAWSVRPSAFYEQYF